These 18 T cell receptor beta chains share one sample of origin, sequenced in a study of glioma-infiltrating T cells. The iRepertoire nested amplicon-rescue multiplex PCR amplified TCR alpha and beta CDR3s from RNA. TCRdb re-derived calls from the multiplex PCR reads in MiXCR, one entry per CDR3 protein. The sample includes about 410,000 distinct CDR3 sequences, less than 50% of them seen just once. Material for sequencing was glioma tissue, nonneoplastic brain tissue, or PBMCs (not recorded which). These receptors were taken from a human donor with low-grade glioma or glioblastoma, undergoing nonglioma brain surgery, or in good health (not recorded which).

On this clonotype: With a much larger clone just one base away, this may be a read error. The rearrangement uses TRBV27 and TRBJ2-7; D may be TRBD1 (5 bases). In germline, CDR1 is MNHEY, CDR2 SMNVEV (reference sequence). The CDR3 extends over 15 amino acids. Deletions cut 3 bases from V and 3 bases from J, with 15 bases between. The CDR3 DNA follows: TGTGCCAGCAGTTTGACAGTGGGCGCAGACTACGAGCAGTACTTC. It translates to CASSLTVGADYEQYF.

The genes are TRBV4-1 and TRBJ2-5; no reliable D call. The germline CDR1 and CDR2 sequences are MGHRA and YSYEKL. The CDR3 length is 15 residues. V lost 2 bases and J lost 0, with 10 bases in between. CDR3 in amino acids: CASSQFYGHQETQYF. The CDR3 region has the DNA TGCGCCAGCAGCCAATTTTACGGGCACCAAGAGACCCAGTACTTC.

This sequence joins TRBV20-1 and TRBJ2-7; D unclear. CDR1 DFQATT and CDR2 SNEGSKA come from the germline V gene (reference sequence). The CDR3 runs 13 residues. V was shortened by 0 bases and J by 4 bases, with 10 bases between the two germline ends. CDR3 in amino acids: CSARDGPKYEQYF. As DNA, the CDR3 is TGCAGTGCTAGAGATGGGCCCAAGTACGAGCAGTACTTC.

In this sample, this clonotype turned up a few times. V usage is TRBV7-2 and J usage is TRBJ1-2; D gene uncertain. CDR3 size: 17 residues. Germline V gene sequence: CDR1 SGHTA, CDR2 FQGNSA. Trimming left V 1 base short and J 0 bases short, with 15 bases between. CDR3: CASSLGTYRNPNYGYTF. The CDR3, as DNA: TGTGCCAGCAGCTTAGGGACGTATCGGAATCCTAACTATGGCTACACCTTC. Together with reference TRBV7-2 and TRBJ1-2, the CDR3 gives the full variable domain: GAGVSQSPSNKVTEKGKDVELRCDPISGHTALYWYRQSLGQGLEFLIYFQGNSAPDKSGLPSDRFSAERTGGSVSTLTIQRTQQEDSAVYLCASSLGTYRNPNYGYTFGSGTRLTVV.

About this clonotype itself: A much larger clone sits a single nucleotide away, making a read error possible. The CDR3 here is CASSLDGVNEQYF. The CDR3 nucleotides read TGTGCCAGCAGTTTGGATGGGGTGAATGAGCAGTACTTC. The chain recombines TRBV27 with TRBJ2-7; D unresolved. The V end lost 3 bases, the J end lost 7 bases, and 13 bases lay between the germline ends. There are 13 residues in the CDR3. The V gene's germline CDR1 is MNHEY and CDR2 SMNVEV (reference sequence).

The CDR3 DNA reads TGTGCCAGCAGTCATCCAGGGGGCACCTCTGGAAACACCATATATTTT. The encoded protein is CASSHPGGTSGNTIYF. The chain links TRBV12-3 or TRBV12-4 to TRBJ1-3; 8 bases are a match to TRBD1. The V gene end was trimmed by 5 bases and the J gene end by 0 bases; junction bases not matched to a gene: 6. The CDR3 loop spans 16 amino acids.

This clonotype was recorded many times. The gene calls are TRBV27 and TRBJ1-2; tentatively, D is TRBD1 (6 bases). V was cut by 5 bases and J by 5 bases, with 9 bases left in between. Germline V gives CDR1 MNHEY, CDR2 SMNVEV (reference sequence). The CDR3 covers 12 residues. Here the CDR3 DNA reads TGTGCCAGCAGTCACGGGACATATGGCTACACCTTC. The encoded protein is CASSHGTYGYTF.

This clonotype was counted at least ten times. The rearrangement joins TRBV6-2 or TRBV6-3 to TRBJ2-7; tentative D call: TRBD2 (5 bases). Germline CDR1 and CDR2: MNHEY and SVGEGT. The V end lost 10 bases, the J end lost 2 bases, and 18 bases lay between the germline ends. CDR3 length equals 14 residues. Here the CDR3 reads CATSTLAPTYEQYF. Here the CDR3 DNA reads TGTGCCACCTCGACTCTAGCTCCCACCTACGAGCAGTACTTC.

This clonotype was seen many times. V is TRBV20-1 and J is TRBJ1-1; D not certain. Germline CDR1 DFQATT, CDR2 SNEGSKA (reference sequence). The CDR3 sequence is 16 residues long. Trimming left V 1 base short and J 3 bases short, with 18 bases between. This chain's CDR3 is CSARVGYGFEDTEAFF. Here the CDR3 DNA reads TGCAGTGCTAGAGTGGGGTATGGGTTCGAGGACACTGAAGCTTTCTTT.

This clonotype was picked up a small number of times. The J gene is TRBJ1-4, the V gene TRBV7-2, with D hard to call. Trimming left V 1 base short and J 4 bases short, with 10 bases between. Germline-derived CDR1 and CDR2 are SGHTA and FQGNSA. This CDR3 region has 15 residues. The CDR3 bases are TGTGCCAGCAGCTTAGTTAGTGTCAGTAATGAAAAACTGTTTTTT. Protein product: CASSLVSVSNEKLFF.

The chain joins TRBV14 to TRBJ2-7; unclear D gene. Germline values: CDR1 SGHDN, CDR2 FVKESK. There are 15 residues in the CDR3. V shed 4 bases and J shed 6 bases, with 19 bases lying between them. Here the CDR3 reads CASSPDPVPRSEQYF. The CDR3 DNA reads as TGTGCCAGCAGCCCAGACCCCGTACCACGGTCCGAGCAGTACTTC.

This sequence joins TRBV25-1 and TRBJ1-4; perhaps TRBD1 as D (6 bases). CDR1 and CDR2 (germline): MGHDK, SYGVNS. Deletions cut 2 bases from V and 5 bases from J, with 6 bases between. This CDR3 comprises 13 residues. DNA of the CDR3: TGTGCCAGCAGTGAAGGGGGCAATGAAAAACTGTTTTTT. As protein: CASSEGGNEKLFF.

The rearrangement links TRBV24-1 to TRBJ2-5; no clear D. Germline assignment: CDR1 KGHDR and CDR2 SFDVKD. The CDR3 extends over 14 amino acids. Trimming took 1 base from V and 3 from J, leaving 8 bases between them. The CDR3: CATSDLKSEETQYF. The CDR3 DNA reads as TGTGCCACCAGTGATTTAAAGAGTGAAGAGACCCAGTACTTC.

This clonotype was seen only a few times. The chain links TRBV7-3 to TRBJ2-6; no definite D call. Per the germline V gene, CDR1 is SGHTA and CDR2 is FQGTGA. V lost 2 bases, J lost 4 bases, and 3 bases lay in between. This CDR3 is built from 13 residues. The CDR3 sequence is CASSLEGANVLTF. As DNA, the CDR3 is TGTGCCAGCAGCTTAGAGGGGGCCAACGTCCTGACTTTC.

As concerns this clonotype: This may be a read error: a much more frequent sequence differs by one nucleotide. V gene TRBV6-2 or TRBV6-3 combines with J gene TRBJ2-5; possible D gene TRBD2, 5 bases. Per the germline V gene, CDR1 is MNHEY and CDR2 is SVGEGT. This CDR3 has 13 residues. Trimming cost V 6 bases and J 3 bases, with 11 bases left between them. CDR3 DNA sequence: TGTGCCAGCAGACCCTCCGGGGAAGAGACCCAGTACTTC. It codes for CASRPSGEETQYF.

Comments on this clonotype: It may be a read error: a sequence one base away is much more abundant. V gene TRBV15 combines with J gene TRBJ2-1; D is unclear. The CDR3 consists of 15 residues. Trimming pared 0 bases from V and 6 bases from J, leaving 12 bases between. Germline-derived CDR1 and CDR2 are LNHNV and YYDKDF (reference sequence). CDR3 nucleotides: TGTGCCACCAGCAGAGACTTCACATATACCAATGAGCAGTTCTTC. This gives the protein CATSRDFTYTNEQFF.

This clonotype was counted a few times. The V and J genes are TRBV19 and TRBJ1-1, with TRBD1 identical over 7 bases. The CDR3 consists of 14 residues. The J segment lost 5 bases and the V segment lost 5 bases, leaving 8 bases of the junction unmatched. In germline, CDR1 is LNHDA, CDR2 SQIVND (reference sequence). The CDR3 nucleotides are TGTGCCAGTAGTTTGATGACAGGGAGAACTGAAGCTTTCTTT. It is translated as CASSLMTGRTEAFF.

This clonotype appeared many times. The V call is TRBV6-1, the J call TRBJ2-5; D is ambiguous. There are 12 residues in the CDR3. CDR1 and CDR2 from the germline V gene are MNHNS and SASEGT. V lost 6 bases and J lost 5, with 10 bases in between. The CDR3 DNA reads as TGTGCCAGCAGAGCAGGTGGCGAGACCCAGTACTTC. This codes for CASRAGGETQYF.